The 4 T cell receptor beta chains presented below share a single source sample, sequenced in a study of T cell responses to AZD1222 COVID-19 vaccine (dated by TCRdb to about 2021). The intended sense of this specimen's time point label: baseline before first vaccination. To prepare the library, the immunoSEQ multiplex PCR assay was applied. Held by TCRdb, this immuneACCESS table contains in-frame sequences only and omits some clones. Under half of the omission traces to an unresolved V gene where checked; the cause of the rest is unknown. This sample is represented by 100,000 to 150,000 clones; approximately 90% of them were singletons. Approximately 7.6% of the sample is taken by the ten largest. The sample here was peripheral blood, taken on day 0 of AZD1222 vaccination. The source of these receptors is an adult in good health.

V usage is TRBV5-1 and J usage is TRBJ2-1, with TRBD2 matching 10 bases. Per the germline V gene, CDR1 is SGHRS and CDR2 is YFSETQ. This CDR3 is 16 amino acids long. Trimming cost V 5 bases and J 2 bases; bases outside gene matches: 7. CDR3 nucleotides: TGCGCCAGCAGTGCGGGACTAGCGAGCCCCTACAATGAGCAGTTCTTC. Translation gives CASSAGLASPYNEQFF.

This clone was seen once. Other DNA sequences of this sample code for an identical CDR3. The chain carries TRBV7-2 and TRBJ2-7, with D uncertain. The V end was cut by 3 bases, the J end by 4 bases, with 7 bases between. Germline V gene sequence: CDR1 SGHTA, CDR2 FQGNSA. The CDR3 totals 12 residues. The CDR3 DNA reads as TGTGCCAGCAGCTTGGCCCTTTACGAGCAGTACTTC. Translation: CASSLALYEQYF.

The V call is TRBV5-4, the J call TRBJ1-2; TRBD1 matches at 7 bases. V lost 4 bases and J lost 7; bases outside the gene matches: 7. Germline V gives CDR1 SGHNT, CDR2 YYREEE (reference sequence). CDR3 length: 13 residues. The CDR3 spells CASSQDRAGGYTF. The DNA of the CDR3 is TGTGCCAGCAGCCAAGACAGGGCTGGTGGCTACACCTTC.

The chain has TRBV7-9 and TRBJ2-3; 11 positions agree with TRBD2. After removal of 2 bases from V and 6 bases from J, the junction contained 7 bases not matched to a gene. The CDR3 spans 16 residues. CDR1 and CDR2 (germline): SEHNR, FQNEAQ (reference sequence). CDR3 DNA sequence: TGTGCCAGCAGCTTATTAGCGGGAGGGCCCCTGGATACGCAGTATTTT. Translated, it gives CASSLLAGGPLDTQYF.